This TCR beta chain derives from a study of response to subunit inactivated influenza vaccine. Each CDR3 protein is one row after TCRdb ran MiXCR on the RT-PCR reads. The repertoire holds about 780,000 distinct CDR3 sequences, with around a sixth as singletons. Study conclusions and caveats: Few additional T cells are recruited per seasonal influenza vaccination, authors suggested.

CDR1 is MDHEN, CDR2 SYDVKM, per germline. This CDR3 is built from 13 residues. V lost 3 bases to trimming and J lost 6 bases; unmatched junction nucleotides: 5. Regarding this clonotype: Its matching antigen is unknown.

The sequence derives from a man aged 50 to 59 who received an inactivated influenza vaccine. This sequence joins TRBV28 and TRBJ2-7; 7 bases line up with TRBD1. Sequencing used PBMCs from blood, obtained more than 4 days after vaccination. In DNA form, the CDR3 reads TGTGCCAGCAGTTTGGGACAGATGGTCGAGCAGTACTTC. Encoded protein: CASSLGQMVEQYF.